This TCR beta chain was sequenced during a study of graft-versus-host responses after intestinal transplantation. Germline values: CDR1 MNHNS, CDR2 SASEGT. This CDR3 has 11 residues. Between the trimmed V and J ends, which lost 6 bases and 5 bases, there was a span of 8 bases. This table comes from immunoSEQ multiplex PCR, and its TCRdb copy is limited to in-frame clones, with some not included. The data show over 70,000 clones, with roughly four fifths seen just once and about a sixth held by the top ten. In the case of this clone: Antigen unknown.

Specimen: unstimulated CD8+ T cells sorted from spleen or lymph node cells, collected before intestinal transplant. The J gene is TRBJ2-7, the V gene TRBV6-1; D gene uncertain. This TCR came from a human donor who received an intestinal transplant. The CDR3 DNA follows: TGTGCCAGCAGCTTTCGCCACGAGCAGTACTTC. The encoded protein is CASSFRHEQYF.